Below are 5 T cell receptor beta chains sequenced from a single sample in a study of blood T cell repertoires in COVID-19. The method was immunoSEQ multiplex PCR; TCRdb's version includes in-frame clones alone and lacks a portion of them. Of about 480,000 clones detected, approximately 90% appear once; the ten largest clones hold more than 4%. Source material: peripheral blood. All receptors derive from a woman in her 30s with acute or convalescent COVID-19.

The V call is TRBV13, the J call TRBJ1-1; D not resolved. The CDR3 has 13 residues. Trimming pared 0 bases from V and 6 bases from J, leaving 8 bases between. CDR1 is PRHDT and CDR2 is FYEKMQ in the germline V gene (reference sequence). The CDR3: CASSLGRNAEAFF. CDR3 bases: TGTGCCAGCAGCTTAGGGAGGAATGCTGAAGCTTTCTTT.

The chain is built from TRBV9 and TRBJ2-1; 14 nucleotides line up with TRBD2. CDR1 and CDR2 from the germline V gene are SGDLS and YYNGEE. This CDR3 has 17 residues. After removal of 2 bases from V and 4 bases from J, the junction contained 5 bases not matched to a gene. In DNA, the CDR3 is TGTGCCAGCAGCGTCGGACTAGCGGGGGGTCAATACAATGAGCAGTTCTTC. It specifies CASSVGLAGGQYNEQFF.

The chain employs TRBV4-1 and TRBJ2-7; 7 positions match TRBD1. Germline V lookup: CDR1 MGHRA, CDR2 YSYEKL. The CDR3 contains 14 residues. With 3 bases clipped from V and 4 bases from J, the junction kept 6 bases outside the gene matches. CDR3 protein: CASSHQSGQYEQYF. DNA for the CDR3: TGCGCCAGCAGCCACCAGTCGGGACAGTACGAGCAGTACTTC.

The J gene is TRBJ2-7, the V gene TRBV4-1, with D unclear. The CDR3 contains 14 residues. V was cut by 1 base and J by 2 bases, with 9 bases left in between. The germline V gene encodes CDR1 MGHRA and CDR2 YSYEKL. This CDR3 is CASSQVDWTYEQYF. CDR3 coding DNA: TGCGCCAGCAGCCAAGTCGACTGGACCTACGAGCAGTACTTC.

The V call is TRBV10-1, the J call TRBJ2-3; 14 nucleotides align to TRBD2. Germline lookup yields CDR1 WNHNN and CDR2 SYGVQD (reference sequence). J was trimmed by 4 bases and V by 6 bases; bases with no gene match: 6. The CDR3 is made up of 16 amino acids. This CDR3 reads CASSPGTSGGADTQYF. CDR3 bases: TGCGCCAGCAGCCCAGGGACTAGCGGGGGAGCAGATACGCAGTATTTT.